These T cell receptor beta chains were read from a single sample in a study of blood T cells in healthy people across ages. TCRdb re-called the 5' RACE reads through MiXCR, storing one row per CDR3 protein. In the table there are about 930,000 distinct CDR3 sequences, about 28% of which are singletons. These data are also associated with another study on T cells of mothers and their children.

Sequenced input: blood. The receptors were sampled from a woman in her 40s in good health. The CDR3 runs from the conserved cysteine through the conserved F or W. Fields, in order: V gene, clone size, D gene, J gene, CDR3 protein, CDR3 DNA. D genes are given only for firm matches. Only some rows state a clone size, as once, few, many or a class for expanded clones.

v_gene: TRBV5-1
abundance: few
d_gene: -
j_gene: TRBJ2-7
CDR3aa: CASSYDPGLEQYF
CDR3nt: TGCGCCAGCAGCTATGATCCAGGGTTGGAGCAGTACTTC

v_gene: TRBV7-2
abundance: -
d_gene: -
j_gene: TRBJ2-3
CDR3aa: CASSLDDGAGDTQYF
CDR3nt: TGTGCCAGCAGCTTAGATGACGGGGCTGGAGATACGCAGTATTTT

v_gene: TRBV29-1
abundance: -
d_gene: TRBD1
j_gene: TRBJ2-7
CDR3aa: CSGAPGQGVEQYF
CDR3nt: TGCAGCGGTGCCCCCGGACAGGGGGTCGAGCAGTACTTC

v_gene: TRBV12-3/TRBV12-4
abundance: few
d_gene: -
j_gene: TRBJ1-1
CDR3aa: CALSRGNTEAFF
CDR3nt: TGTGCCCTTAGCAGGGGCAACACTGAAGCTTTCTTT

v_gene: TRBV5-6
abundance: many
d_gene: -
j_gene: TRBJ1-2
CDR3aa: CASSWAPGHGYTF
CDR3nt: TGTGCCAGCAGCTGGGCGCCAGGGCATGGCTACACCTTC

v_gene: TRBV4-3
abundance: few
d_gene: -
j_gene: TRBJ1-2
CDR3aa: CASSQDSPYGYTF
CDR3nt: TGCGCCAGCAGCCAAGATAGCCCATATGGCTACACCTTC

v_gene: TRBV20-1
abundance: -
d_gene: -
j_gene: TRBJ1-5
CDR3aa: CSARVGAGDEPQHF
CDR3nt: TGCAGTGCTAGAGTAGGGGCAGGGGACGAGCCCCAGCATTTT

v_gene: TRBV15
abundance: few
d_gene: -
j_gene: TRBJ2-5
CDR3aa: CATSRDVRAAETQYF
CDR3nt: TGTGCCACCAGCAGAGATGTGAGGGCTGCAGAGACCCAGTACTTC

v_gene: TRBV7-2
abundance: -
d_gene: TRBD1
j_gene: TRBJ2-7
CDR3aa: CAGSYDRGLYEQYF
CDR3nt: TGTGCCGGCAGCTATGACAGGGGCCTTTACGAGCAGTACTTC

v_gene: TRBV5-1
abundance: -
d_gene: -
j_gene: TRBJ2-3
CDR3aa: CASSWGGYTDTQYF
CDR3nt: TGCGCCAGCAGCTGGGGTGGGTACACAGATACGCAGTATTTT

v_gene: TRBV20-1
abundance: -
d_gene: -
j_gene: TRBJ2-1
CDR3aa: CSAKSGGHTMRRNEQFF
CDR3nt: TGCAGTGCCAAGTCTGGGGGCCATACAATGAGGCGCAATGAGCAGTTCTTC

v_gene: TRBV11-2
abundance: many
d_gene: -
j_gene: TRBJ2-4
CDR3aa: CASSPNRVAKNIQYF
CDR3nt: TGTGCCAGCAGCCCGAACAGGGTAGCCAAAAACATTCAGTACTTC

v_gene: TRBV7-8
abundance: few
d_gene: TRBD1
j_gene: TRBJ1-2
CDR3aa: CASSLSGGVFSGYTF
CDR3nt: TGTGCCAGCAGCTTATCAGGGGGTGTCTTCTCTGGCTACACCTTC

v_gene: TRBV2
abundance: many
d_gene: TRBD1
j_gene: TRBJ1-4
CDR3aa: CASNRGLTEKLFF
CDR3nt: TGTGCCAGCAATAGGGGGCTTACGGAAAAACTGTTTTTT

v_gene: TRBV20-1
abundance: few
d_gene: -
j_gene: TRBJ1-1
CDR3aa: CSARVPEYRTNTEAFF
CDR3nt: TGCAGTGCTAGAGTCCCTGAATACAGGACGAACACTGAAGCTTTCTTT

v_gene: TRBV24-1
abundance: -
d_gene: -
j_gene: TRBJ2-5
CDR3aa: CATSGPGETQYF
CDR3nt: TGTGCCACCAGTGGGCCGGGTGAGACCCAGTACTTC

v_gene: TRBV7-2
abundance: -
d_gene: -
j_gene: TRBJ1-4
CDR3aa: CASSIAPQIYNEKLFF
CDR3nt: TGTGCCAGCAGCATAGCTCCCCAAATCTATAATGAAAAACTGTTTTTT

v_gene: TRBV2
abundance: -
d_gene: -
j_gene: TRBJ1-2
CDR3aa: CASSVVVESYTF
CDR3nt: TGTGCCAGCAGTGTCGTGGTTGAGAGCTACACCTTC

v_gene: TRBV7-2
abundance: -
d_gene: -
j_gene: TRBJ2-1
CDR3aa: CASSPPFYNEQFF
CDR3nt: TGTGCCAGCAGCCCCCCATTTTACAATGAGCAGTTCTTC

v_gene: TRBV4-2
abundance: few
d_gene: TRBD2
j_gene: TRBJ2-3
CDR3aa: CASSGVAGETDTQYF
CDR3nt: TGTGCCAGCAGCGGGGTAGCGGGGGAGACAGATACGCAGTATTTT

v_gene: TRBV20-1
abundance: many
d_gene: TRBD2
j_gene: TRBJ2-7
CDR3aa: CSGGGKYEQYF
CDR3nt: TGCAGTGGGGGGGGAAAGTACGAGCAGTACTTC

v_gene: TRBV7-8
abundance: -
d_gene: -
j_gene: TRBJ2-3
CDR3aa: CASSWTPPKADTQYF
CDR3nt: TGTGCCAGCAGTTGGACTCCACCCAAGGCGGATACGCAGTATTTT

v_gene: TRBV15
abundance: few
d_gene: TRBD1
j_gene: TRBJ2-1
CDR3aa: CATSRRPQGLDETQFF
CDR3nt: TGTGCCACCAGCAGACGCCCACAGGGGTTAGATGAGACCCAGTTCTTC

v_gene: TRBV6-1
abundance: -
d_gene: -
j_gene: TRBJ2-1
CDR3aa: CTSRWGSYNEQFF
CDR3nt: TGTACCAGCAGATGGGGCTCCTACAATGAGCAGTTCTTC

v_gene: TRBV3-1
abundance: -
d_gene: -
j_gene: TRBJ2-1
CDR3aa: CASSQVIGAGNEQFF
CDR3nt: TGCGCCAGCAGCCAAGTGATCGGAGCGGGTAATGAGCAGTTCTTC

v_gene: TRBV7-3
abundance: few
d_gene: -
j_gene: TRBJ1-6
CDR3aa: CASSLAGAGRGSPLHF
CDR3nt: TGTGCCAGCAGCTTAGCGGGAGCAGGTCGAGGATCACCCCTCCACTTT

v_gene: TRBV4-1
abundance: many
d_gene: TRBD2
j_gene: TRBJ2-1
CDR3aa: CASSQVIAGYNEQFF
CDR3nt: TGCGCCAGCAGCCAAGTCATAGCGGGTTACAATGAGCAGTTCTTC

v_gene: TRBV13
abundance: few
d_gene: -
j_gene: TRBJ1-6
CDR3aa: CASSYTSGQALRSNSPLHF
CDR3nt: TGTGCCAGCAGCTACACATCCGGGCAGGCATTGAGAAGTAATTCACCCCTCCACTTT

v_gene: TRBV20-1
abundance: few
d_gene: -
j_gene: TRBJ1-1
CDR3aa: CSARGGVTEAFF
CDR3nt: TGCAGTGCTAGAGGAGGGGTCACTGAAGCTTTCTTT

v_gene: TRBV12-3/TRBV12-4
abundance: few
d_gene: -
j_gene: TRBJ1-4
CDR3aa: CASSRHNPGTNEKLFF
CDR3nt: TGTGCCAGCAGCCGACACAATCCGGGAACTAATGAAAAACTGTTTTTT

v_gene: TRBV9
abundance: -
d_gene: -
j_gene: TRBJ1-1
CDR3aa: CASSVAIGRLNTEAFF
CDR3nt: TGTGCCAGCAGCGTAGCAATCGGACGGCTGAACACTGAAGCTTTCTTT

v_gene: TRBV20-1
abundance: -
d_gene: -
j_gene: TRBJ1-2
CDR3aa: CSAREGTGANYGYTF
CDR3nt: TGCAGTGCTAGAGAGGGGACTGGCGCTAACTATGGCTACACCTTC

v_gene: TRBV6-6
abundance: -
d_gene: -
j_gene: TRBJ2-3
CDR3aa: CASSHPGNSRADTQYF
CDR3nt: TGTGCCAGCAGCCACCCTGGGAATAGCCGGGCAGATACGCAGTATTTT

v_gene: TRBV5-1
abundance: -
d_gene: -
j_gene: TRBJ2-1
CDR3aa: CASSPELAMSSYNEQFF
CDR3nt: TGCGCCAGCAGCCCCGAACTAGCCATGAGCTCCTACAATGAGCAGTTCTTC

v_gene: TRBV9
abundance: -
d_gene: -
j_gene: TRBJ2-3
CDR3aa: CASSVDVGLSTDTQYF
CDR3nt: TGTGCCAGCAGCGTAGACGTGGGGCTCAGCACAGATACGCAGTATTTT

v_gene: TRBV19
abundance: -
d_gene: TRBD1
j_gene: TRBJ1-1
CDR3aa: CASRGPGQGRGNTEAFF
CDR3nt: TGTGCCAGTAGAGGGCCGGGACAGGGGAGAGGTAACACTGAAGCTTTCTTT

v_gene: TRBV10-3
abundance: few
d_gene: -
j_gene: TRBJ2-2
CDR3aa: CAISESAMAANTGELFF
CDR3nt: TGTGCCATCAGTGAGTCGGCTATGGCCGCGAACACCGGGGAGCTGTTTTTT

v_gene: TRBV27
abundance: -
d_gene: TRBD1
j_gene: TRBJ2-3
CDR3aa: CASSPLTGLIADTQYF
CDR3nt: TGTGCCAGCAGCCCACTGACAGGGCTTATCGCAGATACGCAGTATTTT

v_gene: TRBV12-3/TRBV12-4
abundance: few
d_gene: -
j_gene: TRBJ2-2
CDR3aa: CASSLSFGELFF
CDR3nt: TGTGCCAGCAGTTTAAGTTTTGGGGAGCTGTTTTTT

v_gene: TRBV7-9
abundance: few
d_gene: -
j_gene: TRBJ1-2
CDR3aa: CASSLGQVSYGYTF
CDR3nt: TGTGCCAGCAGCTTAGGGCAGGTCTCCTATGGCTACACCTTC

v_gene: TRBV4-1
abundance: few
d_gene: TRBD1
j_gene: TRBJ2-1
CDR3aa: CASSRDLGQGEFF
CDR3nt: TGCGCCAGCAGCCGAGATCTAGGACAGGGAGAGTTCTTC

v_gene: TRBV25-1
abundance: -
d_gene: -
j_gene: TRBJ2-1
CDR3aa: CASSDRRTGYSNEQFF
CDR3nt: TGTGCCAGCAGTGATCGACGAACAGGGTATTCCAATGAGCAGTTCTTC

v_gene: TRBV5-1
abundance: -
d_gene: -
j_gene: TRBJ2-3
CDR3aa: CASSLSGYGKTDTQYF
CDR3nt: TGCGCCAGCAGCCTCTCTGGGTACGGGAAAACAGATACGCAGTATTTT

v_gene: TRBV12-3/TRBV12-4
abundance: -
d_gene: -
j_gene: TRBJ1-4
CDR3aa: CASSPRRRREKLFF
CDR3nt: TGTGCCAGCAGTCCCCGTCGGAGGAGGGAAAAACTGTTTTTT